Each of the 2 T cell receptor beta chains below was sequenced from the same sample in a study of CD8+CD57+ T cells in acquired aplastic anemia (dated by TCRdb to the late 2010s). The patients picked for sequencing were ones in whom flow cytometry had shown an expansion of CD8+CD57+ cells. The sequencing machine was an Illumina HiSeq 2000. Profiling of TCR beta VDJ combinations and CDR3 sequences used genomic DNA as the template. TCRdb reran the public reads through fastp at Q25 and MiXCR, keeping productive beta chains. Rows are combined by CDR3 protein, so each entry shows the most common genes and DNA. The sample records hundreds of thousands of distinct CDR3 sequences, about a third of which are singletons. Of the sample, roughly 0.89% is held by the ten largest clones. The sequencing input was sorted CD4+, CD8+, or CD8+CD57+ T cells (not recorded which) from PBMCs. Receptors originate from a human donor with aplastic anemia.

In its sample, this clonotype was seen a few times. The J gene is TRBJ2-5, the V gene TRBV4-2; the D gene could be TRBD1 or TRBD2 (5 bases each). CDR3 length: 15 residues. The germline gives CDR1 LGHNA, CDR2 YNFKEQ. Deletions cut 0 bases from V and 4 bases from J, with 12 bases between. The CDR3 sequence is CASSQEGTGAETQYF. The CDR3 nucleotides are TGTGCCAGCAGCCAAGAAGGTACCGGGGCAGAGACCCAGTACTTC.

This clonotype was counted at least ten times. The gene calls are TRBV14 and TRBJ1-5; D uncertain. The CDR3 has 14 amino acids. Germline V gene data show CDR1 as SGHDN and CDR2 as FVKESK. The V and J ends lost 5 bases and 3 bases respectively, with 11 bases between them. CDR3 DNA: TGTGCCAGCAGCTACGGAGGGAACAATCAGCCCCAGCATTTT. Protein: CASSYGGNNQPQHF.